This T cell receptor (beta chain) was recorded in a study of T cell repertoires in cytomegalovirus infection. The CDR3 is 14 residues long. Trimming took off 0 bases at V and 4 bases at J, with 6 bases between the two ends. The germline CDR1 and CDR2 sequences are SGHTA and FQGNSA. MiXCR, applied by TCRdb to the reads, yields one record per CDR3 protein. The table lists some 480,000 distinct CDR3 sequences, roughly a third of them singletons. This clonotype was recorded at least ten times. The antigen is undetermined. This receptor was identified in a human donor in good health (CMV status not recorded). Some clones in this sample may be carry-over from other donors' samples. Specimen: cultured PBMCs, collected from culture after CMV antigen stimulation. This chain connects TRBV7-2 to TRBJ2-2; D is ambiguous. CDR3 region: CASSLAHTTGELFF. The DNA for the CDR3 is TGTGCCAGCAGCTTAGCGCACACCACCGGGGAGCTGTTTTTT.